This T cell receptor beta chain appears in the sequencing data of a study of Graves' ophthalmopathy and Graves' hyperthyroidism. About the study: No progression to ophthalmopathy over 18 months defined stable hyperthyroidism.

This CDR3 is 14 amino acids long. The V and J ends lost 0 bases and 4 bases respectively, with 9 bases between them. The V gene's germline CDR1 is KGHSH and CDR2 LQKENI. General study findings and limits: Most thyroid clonotypes with frequency above 0.001 were detected in blood too.

For this clonotype: Its antigen is unidentified.

From RNA, the CDR3 regions of TCR beta chains were amplified and sequenced. The library came from an HTBI-primed first-round RT-PCR and a second-round multiplex PCR. TCRdb reanalysed the multiplex PCR reads using MiXCR and keeps one entry per CDR3 protein. Of roughly 600,000 distinct CDR3 sequences listed, under 45% are singletons. In this cohort, patients with other autoimmune diseases, uncontrolled infections, pregnancy or lactation were excluded. Sample: peripheral blood or thyroid tissue (not recorded which). The chain carries TRBV18 and TRBJ1-1, with D unresolved. The origin of this receptor is an adult man with Graves' hyperthyroidism. The DNA of the CDR3 is TGTGCCAGCTCACCACCGACAACCCGCACTGAAGCTTTCTTT. This codes for CASSPPTTRTEAFF.